This entry lists 28 T cell receptor beta chains sequenced from one sample in a study of CD8 T cells in ankylosing spondylitis (dated by TCRdb to between 2016 and 2019). Here is what the overall study found, with its caveats: Blood from ankylosing spondylitis patients appeared to be characterized by a TCR beta motif composed of roughly 8 highly homologous amino acid variants.

Their cognate antigens are unknown. Libraries came from 5' RACE. Sequencing took place on an Illumina HiSeq 2500. Starting from the raw public reads, TCRdb applied fastp trimming at Q25, assembled clones with MiXCR and retained in-frame beta chains. Rows are unified per CDR3 protein, each entry keeping the most common DNA and genes. This sample lists 450,000 to 550,000 distinct CDR3 sequences; under 5.5% were detected once. The ten biggest clones cover roughly 3.2% of the sample. Sequencing used blood, either unsorted or a sorted T cell fraction (not recorded which). The receptors come from a male donor with ankylosing spondylitis.

This clonotype was seen a handful of times. The chain uses TRBV7-2 and TRBJ2-3; 9 bases line up with TRBD2. J lost 1 base, V lost 10 bases, and 3 bases had no gene match. The CDR3 loop spans 13 amino acids. Germline V lookup: CDR1 SGHTA, CDR2 FQGNSA. The chain's CDR3 is CATRLAGTDTQYF. Written as DNA, the CDR3 is TGTGCCACCAGACTAGCGGGCACAGATACGCAGTATTTT.

There are many counts of this clonotype. The chain links TRBV20-1 to TRBJ2-7; D unresolved. The V and J ends lost 3 bases and 0 bases respectively, with 6 bases between them. This CDR3 has 12 residues. Germline V gene sequence: CDR1 DFQATT, CDR2 SNEGSKA (reference sequence). CDR3 loop: CSASLGSYEQYF. The DNA of the CDR3 is TGCAGTGCTAGCCTGGGCTCCTACGAGCAGTACTTC.

This clonotype was counted at least ten times. The chain carries TRBV10-3 and TRBJ2-1; 12 bases agree with TRBD2. The germline gives CDR1 ENHRY, CDR2 SYGVKD. The CDR3 runs 16 residues. V dropped 4 bases and J dropped 4; count of bases not matched to a gene: 5. CDR3 in amino acids: CAISGRLAGEYNEQFF. CDR3 nucleotides: TGTGCCATCAGTGGGAGACTAGCGGGAGAGTACAATGAGCAGTTCTTC.

This clonotype has a count of ten or more. The CDR3 region has the DNA TGTGCCAGCAGCCCAACCCCGGGGGGCATGAACACTGAAGCTTTCTTT. Its translation is CASSPTPGGMNTEAFF. The gene calls are TRBV11-2 and TRBJ1-1, with D perhaps TRBD1 (6 bases). The V gene lost 5 bases and the J gene lost 0 bases, with 16 bases spanning the gap. The germline V gene encodes CDR1 SGHAT and CDR2 FQNNGV. The CDR3 length is 16 residues.

This clonotype was counted many times. This rearrangement joins TRBV20-1 to TRBJ2-5; weak D call: TRBD2 (7 bases). The length of the CDR3 is 19 residues. CDR1 DFQATT and CDR2 SNEGSKA come from the germline V gene (reference sequence). V was shortened by 1 base and J by 5 bases, with 29 bases between the two germline ends. CDR3 sequence: CSARASPGAAGEGLETQYF. CDR3 coding DNA: TGCAGTGCTAGAGCGTCCCCAGGGGCGGCAGGGGAGGGATTGGAGACCCAGTACTTC.

This clonotype was observed many times. The chain uses TRBV5-1 and TRBJ1-6; possible D gene TRBD1, 6 bases. Germline CDR1 is SGHRS and CDR2 is YFSETQ. CDR3 size: 17 residues. V dropped 0 bases and J dropped 2 bases, with 12 bases sitting between them. In nucleotides, the CDR3 is TGCGCCAGCAGCTTGGGGACAGCGGCAGCCTATAATTCACCCCTCCACTTT. This translates into CASSLGTAAAYNSPLHF.

This chain uses TRBV20-1 with TRBJ1-6; the D is unclear. The CDR3 has 13 amino acids. Germline CDR1 is DFQATT and CDR2 is SNEGSKA (reference sequence). Trimming removed 3 bases at V and 9 bases at J, with 12 bases between. The chain's CDR3 is CSARGDLGSPLHF. The CDR3 DNA reads TGCAGTGCTAGGGGCGACCTGGGTTCACCCCTCCACTTT.

This clonotype has at least ten counts. The chain combines TRBV28 with TRBJ2-1; no clear D gene. The V and J ends lost 6 bases and 7 bases respectively, with 22 bases between them. Looked up from germline, CDR1 is MDHEN and CDR2 is SYDVKM. The CDR3 contains 16 residues. The CDR3 DNA is TGTGCCAGCAGCCCCCCGTTAGACTTTCGAAGGAATGAGCAGTTCTTC. Its translation: CASSPPLDFRRNEQFF. The complete variable domain, with remaining parts taken from reference TRBV28 and TRBJ2-1, reads DVKVTQSSRYLVKRTGEKVFLECVQDMDHENMFWYRQDPGLGLRLIYFSYDVKMKEKGDIPEGYSVSREKKERFSLILESASTNQTSMYLCASSPPLDFRRNEQFFGPGTRLTVL.

This clonotype was recorded many times. Here the CDR3 reads CASSPNADGETQYF. CDR3 in DNA: TGTGCCAGCAGTCCAAATGCCGACGGAGAGACCCAGTACTTC. The chain carries TRBV27 and TRBJ2-5, with D hard to call. Germline assignment: CDR1 MNHEY and CDR2 SMNVEV (reference sequence). Trimming left V 5 bases short and J 4 bases short, with 14 bases between. There are 14 residues in the CDR3.

Ten or more counts support this clonotype. The V gene is TRBV20-1, the J gene TRBJ2-7, with 7 bases fitting TRBD1. The CDR3 has 14 residues. With V trimmed by 5 bases and J by 4 bases, 11 bases remained unmatched. CDR1 and CDR2 (germline): DFQATT, SNEGSKA (reference sequence). In DNA, the CDR3 is TGCAGTGCTGGCAGACAGGGTCCCATTTACGAGCAGTACTTC. Translating gives CSAGRQGPIYEQYF.

In nucleotides, the CDR3 is TGTGCCAGCAGCTTGACATTTGCCCGGCTGCAACGGGATGGCTACACCTTC. Its translation: CASSLTFARLQRDGYTF. The J gene is TRBJ1-2, the V gene TRBV7-9; D is unclear. With 3 bases removed from V and 6 bases from J, the gap between germline ends came to 23 bases. This CDR3 has 17 amino acids. The germline CDR1 and CDR2 sequences are SEHNR and FQNEAQ (reference sequence).

This clonotype was recorded at least ten times. The chain employs TRBV6-5 and TRBJ2-1, with D perhaps TRBD1 or TRBD2 (5 bases each). This CDR3 spans 15 amino acids. Germline V gives CDR1 MNHEY, CDR2 SVGAGI. Trimming removed 1 base from V and 6 bases from J, with 13 bases in between. CDR3: CASSYFGALGNEQFF. The DNA for the CDR3 is TGTGCCAGCAGTTACTTCGGGGCTCTGGGCAATGAGCAGTTCTTC.

This clonotype was seen many times. The CDR3: CASSPTGEEVKLFF. The CDR3 DNA sequence: TGTGCCAGCAGCCCTACAGGGGAGGAGGTAAAACTGTTTTTT. The chain recombines TRBV7-9 with TRBJ1-4, with 7 bases lining up with TRBD1. CDR3 length: 14 residues. The J segment lost 10 bases and the V segment lost 5 bases, leaving 10 bases of the junction unmatched. The germline CDR1 and CDR2 sequences are SEHNR and FQNEAQ (reference sequence).

This clonotype was counted at least ten times. The chain combines TRBV6-4 with TRBJ2-3; 7 positions match TRBD2. The germline V gene has CDR1 MRHNA and CDR2 SNTAGT. J gave up 8 bases and V 5 bases, and 10 bases lay outside the gene matches. The CDR3 consists of 14 residues. The CDR3 sequence is CASSLSGAGGTQYF. CDR3 coding DNA: TGTGCCAGCAGTCTAAGCGGGGCGGGCGGTACGCAGTATTTT.

This clonotype was detected many times. V and J are TRBV5-6 and TRBJ2-5, with D possibly being TRBD2 (5 bases). Deletions cut 6 bases from V and 5 bases from J, with 14 bases between. The germline gives CDR1 SGHDT, CDR2 YYEEEE. The CDR3 has 13 residues. The CDR3 DNA reads as TGTGCCAGCAACCGAGCGGTGGGTGAGACCCAGTACTTC. This encodes CASNRAVGETQYF.

In its sample, this clonotype was seen many times. This sequence joins TRBV27 and TRBJ1-2; the D is unclear. The germline CDR1 and CDR2 sequences are MNHEY and SMNVEV (reference sequence). With 7 bases removed from V and 3 bases from J, the gap between germline ends came to 21 bases. CDR3 size: 16 residues. CDR3 sequence: CASTSVNRGMDYGYTF. CDR3 in DNA: TGTGCCAGCACCTCTGTGAATCGGGGAATGGACTATGGCTACACCTTC.

This clonotype was picked up a small number of times. One end of the junction fails to match germline, which may point to a read error. The chain recombines TRBV6-5 with TRBJ2-7; tentative D call: TRBD1 (6 bases). CDR1 and CDR2 from the germline V gene are MNHEY and SVGAGI. CDR3 length: 14 residues. In nucleotides, the CDR3 is TGTGCCAGCAGCTACTCAGGGGATTACTACGAGCAGTACTTC. Translation gives CASSYSGDYYEQYF.

In this sample, this clonotype turned up a few times. This rearrangement joins TRBV5-1 to TRBJ2-5, with 10 nucleotides matching TRBD1. The CDR3 is 15 amino acids. Germline CDR1 SGHRS, CDR2 YFSETQ. With V trimmed by 4 bases and J by 3 bases, 6 bases remained unmatched. The CDR3 DNA reads TGCGCCAGCAGCCGCGGGACAGGGGAGAAAGAGACCCAGTACTTC. Residues: CASSRGTGEKETQYF.

This clonotype was picked up many times. V gene TRBV7-8 combines with J gene TRBJ2-7; weak D call: TRBD2 (6 bases). The CDR3 covers 15 residues. The V end lost 3 bases, the J end lost 2 bases, and 14 bases lay between the germline ends. CDR1 and CDR2 (germline): SGHVS, FQNEAQ. The CDR3: CASSLSAGRPYEQYF. Written as DNA, the CDR3 is TGTGCCAGCAGCTTGTCCGCGGGACGACCCTACGAGCAGTACTTC.

This clonotype appeared many times. V and J are TRBV20-1 and TRBJ1-2, with TRBD1 as a possible D gene (5 bases). The CDR3 length is 13 residues. The V gene's germline CDR1 is DFQATT and CDR2 SNEGSKA (reference sequence). Trimming removed 0 bases from V and 1 base from J, with 6 bases in between. The CDR3 sequence is CSAREGHNYGYTF. The CDR3, as DNA: TGCAGTGCTAGAGAAGGACATAACTATGGCTACACCTTC.

In this sample, this clonotype turned up many times. V usage is TRBV6-5 and J usage is TRBJ1-1; the D is unclear. The germline V gene has CDR1 MNHEY and CDR2 SVGAGI. V was shortened by 0 bases and J by 0 bases, with 8 bases between the two germline ends. There are 15 residues in the CDR3. CDR3 nucleotide sequence: TGTGCCAGCAGTTACTCGCCAGGATTGAACACTGAAGCTTTCTTT. Translated, it gives CASSYSPGLNTEAFF.

This chain connects TRBV20-1 to TRBJ2-3; unclear D gene. The V end lost 6 bases, the J end lost 6 bases, and 13 bases lay between the germline ends. CDR3 size: 12 residues. Looked up from germline, CDR1 is DFQATT and CDR2 is SNEGSKA (reference sequence). CDR3 sequence (DNA): TGCAGTGCCTTGCAAGGAATGGATACGCAGTATTTT. This gives the protein CSALQGMDTQYF.

This clonotype was observed at least ten times. The chain couples TRBV20-1 to TRBJ2-1; 8 bases are a match to TRBD2. The trim removed 1 base at V and 4 bases at J, leaving 12 bases unmatched. CDR1 is DFQATT and CDR2 is SNEGSKA in the germline V gene (reference sequence). The CDR3 is made up of 17 amino acids. Written as DNA, the CDR3 is TGCAGTGCTAGAGGCGGGAGGCTCCAAGTGTCGTACAATGAGCAGTTCTTC. Amino acid sequence: CSARGGRLQVSYNEQFF.

This clonotype was picked up a small number of times. The chain recombines TRBV7-2 with TRBJ1-4; unclear D gene. V lost 2 bases to trimming and J lost 7 bases, with 11 bases between them. CDR3 size: 14 residues. Germline V gene lookup returns CDR1 SGHTA and CDR2 FQGNSA. CDR3 in amino acids: CASSLQLRAEKLFF. Written as DNA, the CDR3 is TGTGCCAGCAGCTTACAACTGAGAGCTGAAAAACTGTTTTTT.

The J gene is TRBJ1-1, the V gene TRBV18; 8 nucleotides agree with TRBD1. Germline trimming cut 4 bases from V and 3 bases from J; bases unmatched to any gene: 7. There are 15 residues in the CDR3. Germline loops: CDR1 KGHSH, CDR2 LQKENI. CDR3 sequence: CASSRIPGGDTEAFF. The CDR3 DNA reads TGTGCCAGCTCACGCATCCCAGGGGGCGACACTGAAGCTTTCTTT.

V is TRBV2 and J is TRBJ2-1, with TRBD1 matching over 8 bases. The CDR3 length is 13 residues. Germline V lookup: CDR1 SNHLY, CDR2 FYNNEI. The ends lost 4 bases at V and 8 bases at J; junction bases unmatched: 4. As DNA, the CDR3 is TGTGCCAGCAGTGGACAGGGGCCCTATGAGCAGTTCTTC. It yields the protein CASSGQGPYEQFF.

The chain links TRBV18 to TRBJ2-7, with D hard to call. This CDR3 spans 12 amino acids. V was shortened by 3 bases and J by 3 bases, with 6 bases between the two germline ends. CDR1 KGHSH and CDR2 LQKENI come from the germline V gene. DNA of the CDR3: TGTGCCAGCTCACCGAACGACTACGAGCAGTACTTC. Translated, it gives CASSPNDYEQYF.

J is TRBJ1-6 and V is TRBV6-1; the D is unclear. Germline loops: CDR1 MNHNS, CDR2 SASEGT. Trimming took off 1 base at V and 6 bases at J, with 10 bases between the two ends. The CDR3 loop spans 15 amino acids. CDR3 in amino acids: CASSEVSPSNSPLHF. The CDR3 DNA reads as TGTGCCAGCAGTGAAGTGTCACCAAGTAATTCACCCCTCCACTTT.